This is a list of T cell receptor beta chains from one sample in a study of CD8 T cells in ankylosing spondylitis. TCRdb re-derived calls from the 5' RACE reads in MiXCR, one entry per CDR3 protein. The top ten clones hold 4.6% of a sample with roughly 40,000 distinct CDR3 sequences, 2.5% to 3.5% of them seen once. The specimen sequenced was blood, either unsorted or a sorted T cell fraction (not recorded which). The receptors come from a male donor with ankylosing spondylitis or in good health (not recorded which). Each CDR3 is given with its conserved first and last residue. D genes are given only for firm matches. Sizes are listed as once, few, many or a size class.

cdr3_nt cdr3_aa v_call d_call clone_size j_call
TGTGCCAGCAGCCCGGGACAGGGTCTCTACGAGCAGTACTTC CASSPGQGLYEQYF TRBV9 TRBD1 many TRBJ2-7
TGTGCCAGCAGCCCGACCGGGACTACCTACAATGAGCAGTTCTTC CASSPTGTTYNEQFF TRBV9 TRBD2 many TRBJ2-1
TGTGCCAGCAGCTACCAACTAGCGGGAGAGTACAATGAGCAGTTCTTC CASSYQLAGEYNEQFF TRBV9 TRBD2 many TRBJ2-1
TGTGCCAGCAGCGTTAGCGGGAGCGTCCACAATGAGCAGTTCTTC CASSVSGSVHNEQFF TRBV9 TRBD2 many TRBJ2-1
TGTGCCAGCAGCGCTTCGAGAAGCCACGAGCAGTACTTC CASSASRSHEQYF TRBV9 - many TRBJ2-7
TGTGCCAGCAGCGTAGGGACTAGCGGGAGTGGCGATGAGCAGTTCTTC CASSVGTSGSGDEQFF TRBV9 TRBD2 many TRBJ2-1
TGTGCCAGCAGCGTTTTCTCAGAGAGGGACATTCAGTACTTC CASSVFSERDIQYF TRBV9 - many TRBJ2-4
TGTGCCAGCAGTGACTCCCGTTTGTGGGAGCAGTACTTC CASSDSRLWEQYF TRBV6-4 - many TRBJ2-7
TGTGCCAGCAGCACCGACAGGGGAGAGAGGGGGGATACGCAGTATTTT CASSTDRGERGDTQYF TRBV9 TRBD1 many TRBJ2-3
TGTGCCAGCAGCGAAGCAGGTGGGGGCGACACAGATACGCAGGATTTT CASSEAGGGDTDTQDF TRBV9 - once TRBJ2-3
TGTGCCAGCAGCGTAGATGGGACAGGTTCCTACGAGCAGTACTTC CASSVDGTGSYEQYF TRBV9 TRBD1 many TRBJ2-7
TGTGCCAGCAGCGTATCATCGGGAGGGCCCTACGAGCAGTACTTC CASSVSSGGPYEQYF TRBV9 TRBD2 many TRBJ2-7
TGTGCCAGCAGCGTTCAGATGAACACTGAAGCTTTCTTT CASSVQMNTEAFF TRBV9 - many TRBJ1-1